These 10 T cell receptor beta chains came from one sample sequenced in a study of T cells expressing NK-cell markers. TCRdb reprocessed the 5' RACE reads; each CDR3 protein has one entry and no DNA is given. The sample's table shows some 150,000 distinct CDR3 sequences. Specimen: blood T cells: a sorted CD56 or NKG2C T cell subset, CD4+ or CD8+ T cells, or bulk PBMC T cells (not recorded which). Every receptor here comes from a man aged 18 to 29 in good health.

The CDR3 region is CASSFELSLAYNEQFF. This chain uses TRBV12-3 or TRBV12-4 with TRBJ2-1; TCRdb selects TRBD2, and the lack of DNA leaves this call unchecked. There are 16 residues in the CDR3.

J is TRBJ2-1 and V is TRBV20-1; no DNA is available, so the TRBD2 call from TCRdb remains unchecked. CDR1 is DFQATT, CDR2 SNEGSKA, per germline (reference sequence). This CDR3 is built from 15 residues. The CDR3 loop is CSATIAGGSYNEQFF.

The gene calls are TRBV5-6 and TRBJ2-1; TCRdb outputs TRBD2, but without DNA this stays unchecked. The CDR3 consists of 15 residues. Germline V gene data show CDR1 as SGHDT and CDR2 as YYEEEE. CDR3 amino acids: CASSLGLAGVNEQFF.

J is TRBJ1-1 and V is TRBV10-3; TCRdb indicates TRBD1, and absent DNA this call remains unverified. The CDR3 length is 12 residues. The germline V gene has CDR1 ENHRY and CDR2 SYGVKD. The CDR3 spells CAAGQWNTEAFF.

The chain combines TRBV7-8 with TRBJ2-4; checking the TCRdb D call of TRBD1 is not possible without DNA. The CDR3 totals 16 residues. Germline V gene lookup returns CDR1 SGHVS and CDR2 FQNEAQ. The CDR3 protein is CASSAPPSLAKNIQYF.

The CDR3: CASSLQPTSGIMSEQFF. The chain links TRBV7-3 to TRBJ2-1; TCRdb's assignment of TRBD2 cannot be checked, as there is no DNA. The CDR3 loop spans 17 amino acids. From germline, CDR1 is SGHTA and CDR2 FQGTGA.

The chain recombines TRBV19 with TRBJ2-1; TCRdb returns TRBD2, unconfirmable since there is no DNA. Germline CDR1 LNHDA, CDR2 SQIVND (reference sequence). The CDR3 is 17 amino acids. The CDR3 here is CASSFFQTSGSRNEQFF.

The J gene is TRBJ2-1, the V gene TRBV4-3. CDR1 and CDR2 from the germline V gene are LGHNA and YSLEER. CDR3 length: 15 amino acids. CDR3 amino acids: CASSPLWDSYNEQFF.

The genes are TRBV29-1 and TRBJ2-7; the TCRdb D gene call, TRBD1, has no DNA to confirm it. Germline V gene lookup returns CDR1 SQVTM and CDR2 ANQGSEA. The CDR3 has 19 residues. CDR3 loop: CSVGAAVPRAGVASYEQYF.

The CDR3: CASSQTDRGTEAFF. This chain joins TRBV4-1 and TRBJ1-1; without DNA, the TCRdb call of TRBD1 cannot be checked. CDR1 is MGHRA and CDR2 is YSYEKL in the germline V gene. This CDR3 region has 14 residues.